This T cell receptor (beta chain) is drawn from a study of OX40 agonist ivuxolimab in advanced cancers. The table came from immunoSEQ multiplex PCR; TCRdb's copy has only in-frame clones and leaves some out. The sample includes around 60,000 clones, around 82% of them seen just once. Samples of blood were obtained at baseline, on cycle 4 day 1, and on cycle 7 day 1. The V gene lost 4 bases and the J gene lost 2 bases, with 14 bases spanning the gap. Germline V CDR1 and CDR2: WSHSY, SAAADI. This CDR3 comprises 15 residues. The sequence derives from an adult with an advanced solid tumor such as melanoma, head and neck, liver or kidney cancer. The chain uses TRBV10-2 and TRBJ2-5; D unresolved. The sample here was CD4+ or CD8+ T cells sorted from blood, taken in a trial of the OX40 agonist ivuxolimab. The CDR3 sequence is CASSVTRKGQETQYF. The CDR3 DNA reads TGCGCCAGCAGTGTCACGCGCAAAGGGCAAGAGACCCAGTACTTC.